One and the same sample provided the 30 T cell receptor beta chains below, sequenced in a study of early T cells in non-severe SARS-CoV-2 infection (dated by TCRdb to about 2021). The library relied on 5' RACE. This sample was sequenced with a NextSeq 500. In TCRdb, the public reads were trimmed at Q25 with fastp and aligned with MiXCR, with productive beta chains retained. CDR3 protein duplicates are merged, each entry listing the most common genes and DNA. A total of under 85,000 distinct CDR3 sequences appear in this sample, 9.5% to 13% of them only once. Roughly 2.6% of the sample rests with the top ten. Specimen: whole blood. These receptors were collected from an adult who was a healthcare worker with PCR-confirmed SARS-CoV-2 infection or an uninfected control (not recorded which).

This clonotype came up a few times. The chain links TRBV5-6 to TRBJ1-2, with TRBD1 matching over 9 bases. V gave up 0 bases and J gave up 4 bases; unmatched junction bases: 7. CDR3 length: 16 amino acids. The germline V gene encodes CDR1 SGHDT and CDR2 YYEEEE. CDR3 in amino acids: CASSLGPGTGTYGYTF. For the CDR3, the DNA is TGTGCCAGCAGCTTGGGGCCCGGGACAGGGACCTATGGCTACACCTTC.

This clonotype is a singleton in its sample. This may stem from a read error, because a much larger clone lies one nucleotide away. The gene calls are TRBV7-8 and TRBJ2-2, with a tentative D call TRBD2 (7 bases). CDR1 is SGHVS, CDR2 FQNEAQ, per germline. The CDR3 length is 15 residues. The V gene lost 3 bases and the J gene lost 5 bases, with 13 bases spanning the gap. This CDR3 is CASSFAGDKTGELFF. CDR3 sequence (DNA): TGTGCCAGCAGCTTTGCGGGGGACAAAACCGGGGAGCTGTTTTTT.

This clonotype occurred many times. The CDR3 nucleotides read TGCAGTGCCACGACAGGGGATTCCTACGAGCAGTACTTC. As protein: CSATTGDSYEQYF. The chain has TRBV20-1 and TRBJ2-7, with 8 bases matching TRBD1. The CDR3 length is 13 residues. Germline V gene lookup returns CDR1 DFQATT and CDR2 SNEGSKA (reference sequence). The J segment lost 1 base and the V segment lost 6 bases, leaving 5 bases of the junction unmatched.

The V gene is TRBV19, the J gene TRBJ2-1, with no clear D. Germline CDR1 LNHDA, CDR2 SQIVND (reference sequence). The CDR3 is 22 residues long. Trimming removed 1 base at V and 1 base at J, with 29 bases between. CDR3 residues: CASSIAMWARTTGIKSYNEQFF. For the CDR3, the DNA is TGTGCCAGTAGTATAGCCATGTGGGCCCGAACTACCGGCATTAAGTCCTACAATGAGCAGTTCTTC.

The CDR3: CASSSDRKLFF. The CDR3 coding sequence is TGTGCCAGCAGCAGCGACAGGAAACTGTTTTTT. The chain links TRBV28 to TRBJ1-4, with D possibly TRBD1 on 6 matching bases. The V and J ends lost 6 bases and 11 bases respectively, with 10 bases between them. This CDR3 is 11 amino acids long. CDR1 and CDR2 from the germline V gene are MDHEN and SYDVKM.

This chain's CDR3 is CASSEVRSGPSSGNTIYF. For the CDR3, the DNA is TGTGCCAGCAGTGAAGTCCGTTCGGGGCCGAGCTCTGGAAACACCATATATTTT. This sequence joins TRBV2 and TRBJ1-3; tentatively, D is TRBD1 (5 bases). The CDR3 runs 18 residues. Per the germline V gene, CDR1 is SNHLY and CDR2 is FYNNEI. The V end was cut by 1 base, the J end by 0 bases, with 16 bases between.

This clonotype showed up many times. The CDR3 sequence is CSASPLILNTEAFF. CDR3 in DNA: TGCAGTGCTAGCCCCCTGATATTGAACACTGAAGCTTTCTTT. The rearrangement joins TRBV20-1 to TRBJ1-1; unclear D gene. The germline V and J ends were trimmed by 3 bases and 0 bases, with 11 bases remaining between them. CDR3 length equals 14 residues. CDR1 is DFQATT and CDR2 is SNEGSKA in the germline V gene (reference sequence).

This clonotype has a count of ten or more. The gene calls are TRBV10-3 and TRBJ2-7, with a weak D call TRBD1 (5 bases). This CDR3 is built from 12 residues. Germline-derived CDR1 and CDR2 are ENHRY and SYGVKD. V lost 6 bases, J lost 1 base, and 7 bases lay in between. The CDR3, as DNA: TGTGCCATCAGGCAGGGATCCTACGAGCAGTACTTC. Translated, it gives CAIRQGSYEQYF.

This clonotype occurred many times. This chain links TRBV5-4 with TRBJ2-3; D is possibly TRBD2 (5 bases). Germline V gene data show CDR1 as SGHNT and CDR2 as YYREEE (reference sequence). Between the trimmed V and J ends, which lost 4 bases and 6 bases, there was a span of 15 bases. The CDR3 totals 14 residues. The chain's CDR3 is CASSPDGRLDTQYF. In nucleotides, the CDR3 is TGTGCCAGCAGCCCCGATGGGAGATTGGATACGCAGTATTTT.

This clonotype was detected ten times or more. The chain joins TRBV7-8 to TRBJ2-3, with TRBD2 matching 9 bases. This CDR3 comprises 16 residues. The V and J ends lost 2 bases and 1 base, in that order; junction bases with no gene match: 4. CDR1 is SGHVS and CDR2 is FQNEAQ in the germline V gene. CDR3 sequence reads: CASSLLAGLRTDTQYF. Written as DNA, the CDR3 is TGTGCCAGCAGCTTACTAGCGGGACTCCGCACAGATACGCAGTATTTT.

This clonotype was detected ten times or more. J is TRBJ1-2 and V is TRBV28, with D perhaps TRBD1 (6 bases). Trimming cost V 4 bases and J 4 bases, with 16 bases left between them. The V gene's germline CDR1 is MDHEN and CDR2 SYDVKM. The CDR3 is made up of 15 amino acids. The chain's CDR3 is CASSSTPGQSYGYTF. CDR3 DNA: TGTGCCAGCAGTTCGACCCCCGGACAGTCCTATGGCTACACCTTC.

This clonotype has only a few counts. The J gene is TRBJ1-4, the V gene TRBV6-6; no clear D. Per germline, CDR1 MNHNY and CDR2 SVGAGI (reference sequence). V was pared by 4 bases and J by 6 bases, with 15 bases between. CDR3 length equals 15 residues. This chain's CDR3 is CASSSGGPSYEKLFF. The DNA of the CDR3 is TGTGCCAGCAGTTCGGGAGGGCCCAGCTATGAAAAACTGTTTTTT.

In its sample, this clonotype was seen a few times. The chain employs TRBV5-1 and TRBJ2-1; D is perhaps TRBD1 or TRBD2 (5 bases each). The V gene lost 5 bases and the J gene lost 2 bases, with 14 bases spanning the gap. CDR3 length: 15 residues. Looked up from germline, CDR1 is SGHRS and CDR2 is YFSETQ. CDR3 sequence (DNA): TGCGCCAGCAGGGGCTCAGGGACCGCCTACAATGAGCAGTTCTTC. The encoded protein is CASRGSGTAYNEQFF.

This clonotype was observed many times. V and J are TRBV9 and TRBJ1-2, with 7 bases aligning to TRBD1. The CDR3 runs 16 residues. The V segment lost 5 bases and the J segment 1 base; nucleotides outside the gene matches: 11. CDR1 and CDR2 from the germline V gene are SGDLS and YYNGEE. This chain's CDR3 is CASSGDRGGINYGYTF. The CDR3 DNA sequence: TGTGCCAGCAGTGGGGACAGAGGCGGGATTAACTATGGCTACACCTTC.

This clonotype was observed at least ten times. The gene calls are TRBV7-8 and TRBJ2-7; D perhaps matches TRBD1 (6 bases). There are 14 residues in the CDR3. V shed 0 bases and J shed 5 bases, with 11 bases lying between them. Germline V gives CDR1 SGHVS, CDR2 FQNEAQ. The CDR3 spells CASSLARGGNEQYF. The CDR3 region has the DNA TGTGCCAGCAGCTTAGCCAGGGGTGGGAACGAGCAGTACTTC.

The gene calls are TRBV5-4 and TRBJ2-1; 9 bases line up with TRBD2. Germline CDR1 reads SGHNT; CDR2 reads YYREEE (reference sequence). The length of the CDR3 is 15 residues. V trimming: 7 bases; J trimming: 9 bases; junction bases outside the gene matches: 14. The CDR3 reads CASLAGGPFGSEQFF. The CDR3 bases are TGTGCCAGCCTTGCGGGAGGGCCCTTTGGTAGTGAGCAGTTCTTC.

This clonotype was detected a few times. In DNA, the CDR3 is TGTGCCAGCTCTCCGCCAGAGGGCAATCAGCCCCAGCATTTT. Protein sequence: CASSPPEGNQPQHF. The chain carries TRBV11-2 and TRBJ1-5; D gene unclear. CDR1 and CDR2 from the germline V gene are SGHAT and FQNNGV. The CDR3 covers 14 residues. Trimming took off 8 bases at V and 2 bases at J, with 13 bases between the two ends.

This clonotype has at least ten counts. The chain is built from TRBV3-1 and TRBJ2-6; tentatively, D is TRBD1 (5 bases). Germline loops: CDR1 LGHDT, CDR2 YNNKEL (reference sequence). Trimming removed 4 bases from V and 4 bases from J, with 17 bases in between. This CDR3 is built from 17 residues. The CDR3 bases are TGTGCCAGCAGCCCCAGGGCCTCCCGAGAGGGGGCCAACGTCCTGACTTTC. This sequence encodes CASSPRASREGANVLTF.

The chain joins TRBV5-6 to TRBJ2-7; D gene uncertain. The CDR3 length is 13 residues. V shed 2 bases and J shed 5 bases, with 11 bases lying between them. Looked up from germline, CDR1 is SGHDT and CDR2 is YYEEEE. CDR3 sequence (DNA): TGTGCCAGCAGCTTTGACATTTCCCACGAGCAGTACTTC. Translated: CASSFDISHEQYF.

The sample holds many counts of this clonotype. The chain carries TRBV7-8 and TRBJ2-7; D not certain. Germline values: CDR1 SGHVS, CDR2 FQNEAQ. V lost 8 bases, J lost 2 bases, and 16 bases lay in between. This CDR3 contains 14 residues. The DNA for the CDR3 is TGTGCCAGCGGGTGGGCGGAGAAGCCCTACGAGCAGTACTTC. Residues: CASGWAEKPYEQYF.

This clonotype was detected a few times. This chain links TRBV27 with TRBJ1-1; D gene ambiguous. Deletions cut 2 bases from V and 2 bases from J, with 6 bases between. There are 13 residues in the CDR3. Germline V gene sequence: CDR1 MNHEY, CDR2 SMNVEV (reference sequence). The CDR3 sequence is CASSLKVNTEAFF. CDR3 DNA: TGTGCCAGCAGTTTAAAGGTCAACACTGAAGCTTTCTTT.

This clonotype was seen at least ten times. This chain links TRBV18 with TRBJ1-1, with 8 bases that match TRBD1. Losses at the gene ends were 3 bases for V and 2 bases for J; bases not matched to a gene: 2. This CDR3 has 14 residues. From germline, CDR1 is KGHSH and CDR2 LQKENI. CDR3 nucleotide sequence: TGTGCCAGCTCACCCGACAGGGGTAACACTGAAGCTTTCTTT. It codes for CASSPDRGNTEAFF.

This clonotype has just a few counts. The genes are TRBV28 and TRBJ1-2; D may be TRBD1 (6 bases). Deletions cut 3 bases from V and 4 bases from J, with 12 bases between. The CDR3 has 14 residues. Germline V gene data show CDR1 as MDHEN and CDR2 as SYDVKM. The CDR3 DNA reads TGTGCCAGCAGTTTCGGGGGGCGGACCTATGGCTACACCTTC. Its translation is CASSFGGRTYGYTF.

This clonotype was seen ten or more times. V is TRBV12-2 and J is TRBJ1-4; the table's D gene call, TRBD1, was not cross checked with the DNA. TRBV12-2 is noted as a pseudogene. The CDR3 covers 14 residues. CDR3 DNA: TGTGCAAGTCGTCCTTACCGGGCATGGGAAAAACTGTTTTTT. It codes for CASRPYRAWEKLFF.

CDR3: CASSSGPPAYNEQFF. Written as DNA, the CDR3 is TGTGCCAGCAGTTCCGGCCCCCCCGCGTACAATGAGCAGTTCTTC. The chain links TRBV6-5 to TRBJ2-1; D unclear. The germline V gene has CDR1 MNHEY and CDR2 SVGAGI. V was clipped by 4 bases and J by 4 bases, with 14 bases between them. The CDR3 loop spans 15 amino acids.

This clonotype was seen a single time. V gene TRBV5-1 combines with J gene TRBJ2-6; the D is unclear. The CDR3 has 14 residues. The V and J ends lost 5 bases and 2 bases respectively, with 8 bases between them. The germline CDR1 and CDR2 sequences are SGHRS and YFSETQ. The CDR3 spells CASSASPGANVLTF. CDR3 coding DNA: TGCGCCAGCAGTGCGTCCCCTGGGGCCAACGTCCTGACTTTC. The full variable domain, in which reference TRBV5-1 and TRBJ2-6 provide the parts outside the CDR3, is KAGVTQTPRYLIKTRGQQVTLSCSPISGHRSVSWYQQTPGQGLQFLFEYFSETQRNKGNFPGRFSGRQFSNSRSEMNVSTLELGDSALYLCASSASPGANVLTFGAGSRLTVL.

This chain uses TRBV20-1 with TRBJ2-1, with D possibly matching TRBD2 (5 bases). CDR3 length: 13 residues. Germline CDR1 is DFQATT and CDR2 is SNEGSKA (reference sequence). Trimming left V 7 bases short and J 5 bases short, with 15 bases between. This chain's CDR3 is CSVAGSNDNEQFF. CDR3 bases: TGCAGTGTGGCGGGTAGTAACGACAATGAGCAGTTCTTC.

This clonotype showed up many times. The V and J genes are TRBV20-1 and TRBJ2-2; 13 positions agree with TRBD2. The CDR3 length is 19 residues. Germline V CDR1 and CDR2: DFQATT, SNEGSKA (reference sequence). The V gene end was trimmed by 6 bases and the J gene end by 4 bases; junction bases not matched to a gene: 17. CDR3 loop: CSARRTSGSGRLITGELFF. The CDR3 coding sequence is TGCAGTGCCAGAAGGACTAGCGGGAGCGGCCGGTTGATCACCGGGGAGCTGTTTTTT.

This clonotype was detected only a few times. The chain recombines TRBV2 with TRBJ1-4; D unresolved. This CDR3 has 13 amino acids. The germline V gene encodes CDR1 SNHLY and CDR2 FYNNEI. V lost 9 bases, J lost 7 bases, and 15 bases lay in between. The DNA of the CDR3 is TGTGCCAGTACGATAAGGGCGTCTGAAAAACTGTTTTTT. It translates to CASTIRASEKLFF.

The V call is TRBV12-3 or TRBV12-4, the J call TRBJ1-2; 7 bases line up with TRBD1. The V gene end was trimmed by 4 bases and the J gene end by 4 bases; junction bases not matched to a gene: 6. This CDR3 has 14 amino acids. CDR3 residues: CASSSFGTAYGYTF. In DNA, the CDR3 is TGTGCCAGCAGTTCTTTCGGGACAGCCTATGGCTACACCTTC.